These T cell receptor beta chains were read from a single sample in a study of early T cells in non-severe SARS-CoV-2 infection. MiXCR was run by TCRdb on the 5' RACE reads, yielding one entry per CDR3 protein. The sample contains 85,000 to 95,000 distinct CDR3 sequences, 14% to 15% of which appear only once. Material: whole blood. The receptors derive from an adult who was a healthcare worker with PCR-confirmed SARS-CoV-2 infection or an uninfected control (not recorded which). The CDR3 runs from the conserved cysteine through the conserved F or W.

cdr3_aa: CSARDDRNLRVNEQFF; j_call: TRBJ2-1; v_call: TRBV20-1
cdr3_aa: CASSYSNGDTQYF; j_call: TRBJ2-3; v_call: TRBV6-5
cdr3_aa: CASGSRDEQFF; j_call: TRBJ2-1; v_call: TRBV12-5
cdr3_aa: CASSQEGGYTF; j_call: TRBJ1-2; v_call: TRBV3-1
cdr3_aa: CSARESSFGQGNSPLHF; j_call: TRBJ1-6; v_call: TRBV20-1
cdr3_aa: CASKLLAGESQETQYF; j_call: TRBJ2-5; v_call: TRBV27
cdr3_aa: CASSPPGRFGNEQFF; j_call: TRBJ2-1; v_call: TRBV18
cdr3_aa: CASTLRAGANTGELFF; j_call: TRBJ2-2; v_call: TRBV12-3/TRBV12-4
cdr3_aa: CSATRLAGGRETQYF; j_call: TRBJ2-5; v_call: TRBV20-1
cdr3_aa: CASSPNLNTGELFF; j_call: TRBJ2-2; v_call: TRBV7-3
cdr3_aa: CASRGADTQYF; j_call: TRBJ2-3; v_call: TRBV3-1
cdr3_aa: CASSYDSPTGANEKLFF; j_call: TRBJ1-4; v_call: TRBV6-6
cdr3_aa: CAGDPGNTIYF; j_call: TRBJ1-3; v_call: TRBV30
cdr3_aa: CASSQSIRLAGWSEQFF; j_call: TRBJ2-1; v_call: TRBV7-2
cdr3_aa: CSAELGDTQYF; j_call: TRBJ2-3; v_call: TRBV20-1
cdr3_aa: CASSPGTGGFSTDTQYF; j_call: TRBJ2-3; v_call: TRBV5-1
cdr3_aa: CASSDSPGLANEQFF; j_call: TRBJ2-1; v_call: TRBV6-4
cdr3_aa: CASRAEGGAYTGELFF; j_call: TRBJ2-2; v_call: TRBV9
cdr3_aa: CASSLGLILDQETQYF; j_call: TRBJ2-5; v_call: TRBV5-4
cdr3_aa: CASSLGRETQYF; j_call: TRBJ2-5; v_call: TRBV12-3/TRBV12-4
cdr3_aa: CSPNKDTQYF; j_call: TRBJ2-3; v_call: TRBV20-1
cdr3_aa: CASSLRGTNQPQHF; j_call: TRBJ1-5; v_call: TRBV27
cdr3_aa: CASSSGTGRRETQYF; j_call: TRBJ2-5; v_call: TRBV6-5
cdr3_aa: CASSPTGGGAADTQYF; j_call: TRBJ2-3; v_call: TRBV18
cdr3_aa: CASSRGGAGTGELFF; j_call: TRBJ2-2; v_call: TRBV7-2
cdr3_aa: CASSLDTSSGANVLTF; j_call: TRBJ2-6; v_call: TRBV5-1
cdr3_aa: CASSPGAYNEQFF; j_call: TRBJ2-1; v_call: TRBV9
cdr3_aa: CASSVYGRPNTGELFF; j_call: TRBJ2-2; v_call: TRBV9
cdr3_aa: CASSISAGNGYTF; j_call: TRBJ1-2; v_call: TRBV19
cdr3_aa: CASSLGTEPTIAKNIQYF; j_call: TRBJ2-4; v_call: TRBV3-1
cdr3_aa: CASSSRRRDTEAFF; j_call: TRBJ1-1; v_call: TRBV3-1
cdr3_aa: CSASISGQGARREAFF; j_call: TRBJ1-1; v_call: TRBV20-1
cdr3_aa: CASGLVATGGKGQPQHF; j_call: TRBJ1-5; v_call: TRBV12-5
cdr3_aa: CASSQLAYGYTF; j_call: TRBJ1-2; v_call: TRBV14
cdr3_aa: CASSPRVAAETQYF; j_call: TRBJ2-5; v_call: TRBV3-1
cdr3_aa: CASSVAVSNEKLFF; j_call: TRBJ1-4; v_call: TRBV9
cdr3_aa: CASSLGPGGAAGELFF; j_call: TRBJ2-2; v_call: TRBV12-3/TRBV12-4
cdr3_aa: CSARGPGEAGETQYF; j_call: TRBJ2-5; v_call: TRBV20-1
cdr3_aa: CASSLGAGSTEAFF; j_call: TRBJ1-1; v_call: TRBV7-9
cdr3_aa: CASSLNLGGGRYNEQFF; j_call: TRBJ2-1; v_call: TRBV3-1
cdr3_aa: CASSQAGNGYTF; j_call: TRBJ1-2; v_call: TRBV3-1
cdr3_aa: CASSIGTGNPGGGYTF; j_call: TRBJ1-2; v_call: TRBV19
cdr3_aa: CASPTGMTEAFF; j_call: TRBJ1-1; v_call: TRBV6-1
cdr3_aa: CASSPISGAYNSPLHF; j_call: TRBJ1-6; v_call: TRBV18
cdr3_aa: CASSLPGGGYTF; j_call: TRBJ1-2; v_call: TRBV12-3/TRBV12-4
cdr3_aa: CASSILGPYNEQFF; j_call: TRBJ2-1; v_call: TRBV19
cdr3_aa: CASSFGQASNYGYTF; j_call: TRBJ1-2; v_call: TRBV7-9
cdr3_aa: CAWSVHTDYNSPLHF; j_call: TRBJ1-6; v_call: TRBV30
cdr3_aa: CASSLSQGANQPQHF; j_call: TRBJ1-5; v_call: TRBV12-3/TRBV12-4
cdr3_aa: CASSPPQEIRHNEQFF; j_call: TRBJ2-1; v_call: TRBV18
cdr3_aa: CASSQDGTGLNTEAFF; j_call: TRBJ1-1; v_call: TRBV4-1
cdr3_aa: CASSQYQGYNEQFF; j_call: TRBJ2-1; v_call: TRBV3-1
cdr3_aa: CAGSLSMGNQYF; j_call: TRBJ2-5; v_call: TRBV7-2
cdr3_aa: CASAKKLIRGGTEAFF; j_call: TRBJ1-1; v_call: TRBV21-1
cdr3_aa: CASSLGGTGSGGYTF; j_call: TRBJ1-2; v_call: TRBV12-3/TRBV12-4